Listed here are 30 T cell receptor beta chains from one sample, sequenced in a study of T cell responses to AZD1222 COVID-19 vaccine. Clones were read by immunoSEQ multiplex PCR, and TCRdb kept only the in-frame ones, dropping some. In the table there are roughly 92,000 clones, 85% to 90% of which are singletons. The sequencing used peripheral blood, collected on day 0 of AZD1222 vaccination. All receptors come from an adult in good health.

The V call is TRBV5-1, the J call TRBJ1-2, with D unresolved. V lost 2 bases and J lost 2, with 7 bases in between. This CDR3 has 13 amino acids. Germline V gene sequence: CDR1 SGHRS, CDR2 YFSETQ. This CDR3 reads CASSLGMNYGYTF. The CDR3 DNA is TGCGCCAGCAGCTTAGGGATGAACTATGGCTACACCTTC.

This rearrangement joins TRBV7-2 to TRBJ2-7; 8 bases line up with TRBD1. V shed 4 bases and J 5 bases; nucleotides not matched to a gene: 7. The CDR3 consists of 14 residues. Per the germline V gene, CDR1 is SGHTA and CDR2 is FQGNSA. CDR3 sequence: CASSSHRTGNEQYF. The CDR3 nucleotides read TGTGCCAGCAGCTCGCACCGGACAGGGAACGAGCAGTACTTC.

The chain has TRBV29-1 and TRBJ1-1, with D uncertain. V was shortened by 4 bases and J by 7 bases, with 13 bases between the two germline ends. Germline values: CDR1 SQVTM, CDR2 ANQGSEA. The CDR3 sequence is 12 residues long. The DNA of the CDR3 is TGCAGCGTTGGGGCGGTCGATGGTGAAGCTTTCTTT. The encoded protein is CSVGAVDGEAFF.

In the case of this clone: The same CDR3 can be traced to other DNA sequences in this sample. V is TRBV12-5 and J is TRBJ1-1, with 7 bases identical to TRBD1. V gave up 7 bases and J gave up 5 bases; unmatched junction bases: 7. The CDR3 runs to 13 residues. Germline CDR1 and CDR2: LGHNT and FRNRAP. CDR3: CASVLAQGTEAFF. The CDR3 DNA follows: TGTGCTAGTGTATTGGCACAGGGGACTGAAGCTTTCTTT.

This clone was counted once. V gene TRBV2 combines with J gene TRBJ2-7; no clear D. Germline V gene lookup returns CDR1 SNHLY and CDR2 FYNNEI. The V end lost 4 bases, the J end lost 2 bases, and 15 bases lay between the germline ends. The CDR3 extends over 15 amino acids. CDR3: CASSVGDLGTYEQYF. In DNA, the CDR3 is TGTGCCAGCAGTGTCGGTGACCTTGGGACCTACGAGCAGTACTTC.

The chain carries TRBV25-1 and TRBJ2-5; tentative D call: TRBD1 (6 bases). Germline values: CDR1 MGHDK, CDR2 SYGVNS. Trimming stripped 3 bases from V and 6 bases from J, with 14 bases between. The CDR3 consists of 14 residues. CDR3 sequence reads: CASSEGDDRKTQYF. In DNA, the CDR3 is TGTGCCAGCAGTGAGGGGGATGACAGGAAGACCCAGTACTTC. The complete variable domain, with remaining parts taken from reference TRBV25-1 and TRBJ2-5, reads EADIYQTPRYLVIGTGKKITLECSQTMGHDKMYWYQQDPGMELHLIHYSYGVNSTEKGDLSSESTVSRIRTEHFPLTLESARPSHTSQYLCASSEGDDRKTQYFGPGTRLLVL.

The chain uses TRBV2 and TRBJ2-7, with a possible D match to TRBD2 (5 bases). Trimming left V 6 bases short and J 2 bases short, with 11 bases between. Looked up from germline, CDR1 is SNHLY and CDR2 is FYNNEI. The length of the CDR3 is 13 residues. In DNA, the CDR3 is TGTGCCAGCAGGGACTCCGGGGCCTACGAGCAGTACTTC. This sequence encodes CASRDSGAYEQYF.

DNA of the CDR3: TGTGCCAGCAGCGAGGACAGGGGGGCCTATGGCTACACCTTC. It codes for CASSEDRGAYGYTF. This sequence joins TRBV2 and TRBJ1-2; 10 bases agree with TRBD1. CDR3 length: 14 residues. J lost 4 bases, V lost 6 bases, and 5 bases had no gene match. The germline V gene encodes CDR1 SNHLY and CDR2 FYNNEI.

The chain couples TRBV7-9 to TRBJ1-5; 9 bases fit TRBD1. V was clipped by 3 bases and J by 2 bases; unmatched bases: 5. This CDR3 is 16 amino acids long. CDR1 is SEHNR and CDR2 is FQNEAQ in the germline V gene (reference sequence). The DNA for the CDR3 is TGTGCCAGCAGCTTTTCACAGGGGGCGGGCAATCAGCCCCAGCATTTT. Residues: CASSFSQGAGNQPQHF.

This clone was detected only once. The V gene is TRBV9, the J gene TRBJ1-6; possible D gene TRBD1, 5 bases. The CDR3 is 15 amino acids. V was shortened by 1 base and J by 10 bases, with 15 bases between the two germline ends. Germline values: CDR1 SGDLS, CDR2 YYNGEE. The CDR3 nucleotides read TGTGCCAGCAGCGTAACTCCAGGGAGCAACTCACCCCTCCACTTT. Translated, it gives CASSVTPGSNSPLHF.

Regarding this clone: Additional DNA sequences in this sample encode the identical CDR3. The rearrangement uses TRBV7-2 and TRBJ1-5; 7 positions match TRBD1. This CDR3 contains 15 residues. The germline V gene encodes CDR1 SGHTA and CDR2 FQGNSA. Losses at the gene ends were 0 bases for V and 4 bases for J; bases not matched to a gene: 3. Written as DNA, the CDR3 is TGTGCCAGCAGCTTAGCGGGGACAGCGAATCAGCCCCAGCATTTT. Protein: CASSLAGTANQPQHF. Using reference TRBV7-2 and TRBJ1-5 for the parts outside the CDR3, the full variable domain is GAGVSQSPSNKVTEKGKDVELRCDPISGHTALYWYRQSLGQGLEFLIYFQGNSAPDKSGLPSDRFSAERTGGSVSTLTIQRTQQEDSAVYLCASSLAGTANQPQHFGDGTRLSIL.

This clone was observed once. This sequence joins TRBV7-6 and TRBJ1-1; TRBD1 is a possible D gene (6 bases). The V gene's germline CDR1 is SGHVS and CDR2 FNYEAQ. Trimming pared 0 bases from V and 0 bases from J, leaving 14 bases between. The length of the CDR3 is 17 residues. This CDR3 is CASSLAGPGAMNTEAFF. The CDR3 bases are TGTGCCAGCAGCTTAGCGGGGCCAGGGGCCATGAACACTGAAGCTTTCTTT.

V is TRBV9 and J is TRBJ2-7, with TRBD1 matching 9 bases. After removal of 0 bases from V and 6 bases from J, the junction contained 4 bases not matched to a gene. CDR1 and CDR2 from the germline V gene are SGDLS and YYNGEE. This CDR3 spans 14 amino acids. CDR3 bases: TGTGCCAGCAGCGTAGGGACAGGGGCAGTCGAGCAGTACTTC. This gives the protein CASSVGTGAVEQYF.

The CDR3 reads CASSPRGGQGETQYF. In DNA form, the CDR3 reads TGTGCCAGCAGCCCACGAGGGGGTCAGGGAGAGACCCAGTACTTC. The chain recombines TRBV5-6 with TRBJ2-5; D is perhaps TRBD1 (6 bases). There are 15 residues in the CDR3. The V end was cut by 4 bases, the J end by 4 bases, with 17 bases between. The germline CDR1 and CDR2 sequences are SGHDT and YYEEEE.

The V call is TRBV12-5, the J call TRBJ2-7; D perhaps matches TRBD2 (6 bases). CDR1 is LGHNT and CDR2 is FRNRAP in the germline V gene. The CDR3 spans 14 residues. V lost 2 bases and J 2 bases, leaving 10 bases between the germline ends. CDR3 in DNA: TGTGCTAGTGGTTTGTCGGGGGTAACCTACGAGCAGTACTTC. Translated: CASGLSGVTYEQYF.

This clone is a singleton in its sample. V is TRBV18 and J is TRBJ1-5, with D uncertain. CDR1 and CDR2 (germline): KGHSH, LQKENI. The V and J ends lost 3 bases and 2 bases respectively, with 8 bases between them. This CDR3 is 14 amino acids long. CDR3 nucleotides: TGTGCCAGCTCACCGGGTGTAGGCAATCAGCCCCAGCATTTT. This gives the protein CASSPGVGNQPQHF.

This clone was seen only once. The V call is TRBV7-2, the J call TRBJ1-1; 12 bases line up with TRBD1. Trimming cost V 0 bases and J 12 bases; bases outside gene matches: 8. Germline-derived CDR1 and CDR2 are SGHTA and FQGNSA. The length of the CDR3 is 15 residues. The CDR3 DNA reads TGTGCCAGCAGCTTAGCGCGGGACAGGGGGCGTTCGTCTTTCTTT. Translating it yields CASSLARDRGRSSFF.

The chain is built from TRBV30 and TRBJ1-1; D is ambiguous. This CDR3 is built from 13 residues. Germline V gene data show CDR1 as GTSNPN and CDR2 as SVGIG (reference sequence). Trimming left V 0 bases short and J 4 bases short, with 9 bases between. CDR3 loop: CAWSVSAPTEAFF. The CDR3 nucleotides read TGTGCCTGGAGTGTGTCAGCGCCCACTGAAGCTTTCTTT.

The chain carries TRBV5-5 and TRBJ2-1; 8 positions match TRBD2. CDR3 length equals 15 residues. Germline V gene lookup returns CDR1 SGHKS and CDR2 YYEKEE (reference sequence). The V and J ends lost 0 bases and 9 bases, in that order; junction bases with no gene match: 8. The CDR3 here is CASSLVSGGEVEQFF. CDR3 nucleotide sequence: TGTGCCAGCAGCTTGGTAAGCGGGGGAGAGGTTGAGCAGTTCTTC.

This chain's CDR3 is CASEGFTEAFF. The DNA of the CDR3 is TGTGCCAGTGAGGGGTTCACTGAAGCTTTCTTT. The chain couples TRBV19 to TRBJ1-1; D possibly corresponds to TRBD1 (5 bases). V shed 8 bases and J shed 4 bases, with 8 bases lying between them. The length of the CDR3 is 11 residues. The germline V gene has CDR1 LNHDA and CDR2 SQIVND (reference sequence). Full variable domain (remainder filled in from reference TRBV19 and TRBJ1-1): DGGITQSPKYLFRKEGQNVTLSCEQNLNHDAMYWYRQDPGQGLRLIYYSQIVNDFQKGDIAEGYSVSREKKESFPLTVTSAQKNPTAFYLCASEGFTEAFFGQGTRLTVV.

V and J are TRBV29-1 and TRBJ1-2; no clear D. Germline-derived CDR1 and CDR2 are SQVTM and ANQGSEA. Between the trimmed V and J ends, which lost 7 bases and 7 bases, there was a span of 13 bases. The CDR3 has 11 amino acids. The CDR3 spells CSERTSGGYTF. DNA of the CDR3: TGCAGCGAACGGACCAGCGGTGGCTACACCTTC.

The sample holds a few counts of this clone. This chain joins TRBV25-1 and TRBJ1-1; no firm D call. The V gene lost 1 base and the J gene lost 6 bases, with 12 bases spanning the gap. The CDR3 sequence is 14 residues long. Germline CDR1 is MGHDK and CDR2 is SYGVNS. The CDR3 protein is CASSESGTSAEAFF. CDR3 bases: TGTGCCAGCAGTGAATCGGGTACGTCGGCTGAAGCTTTCTTT.

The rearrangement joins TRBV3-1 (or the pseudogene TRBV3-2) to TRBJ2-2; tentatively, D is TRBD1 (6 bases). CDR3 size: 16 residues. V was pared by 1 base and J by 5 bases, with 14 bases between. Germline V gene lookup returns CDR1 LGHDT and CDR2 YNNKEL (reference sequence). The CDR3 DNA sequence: TGTGCCAGCAGCCAAGTTAACAGGGTGTTAACCGGGGAGCTGTTTTTT. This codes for CASSQVNRVLTGELFF.

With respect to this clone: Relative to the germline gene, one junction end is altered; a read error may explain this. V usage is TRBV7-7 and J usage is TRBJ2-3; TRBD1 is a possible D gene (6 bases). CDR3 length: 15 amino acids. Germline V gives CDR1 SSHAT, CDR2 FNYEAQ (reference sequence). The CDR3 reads CASSLGAGRTDTQYF. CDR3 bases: TGTGCTAGCAGCTTGGGGGCAGGGCGAACAGATACGCAGTATTTT.

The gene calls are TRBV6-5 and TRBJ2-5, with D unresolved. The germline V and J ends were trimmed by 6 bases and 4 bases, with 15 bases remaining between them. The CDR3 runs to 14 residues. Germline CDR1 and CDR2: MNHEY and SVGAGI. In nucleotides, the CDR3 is TGTGCCAGCAGGTCGAGGCGGCAGACAGAGACCCAGTACTTC. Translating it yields CASRSRRQTETQYF.

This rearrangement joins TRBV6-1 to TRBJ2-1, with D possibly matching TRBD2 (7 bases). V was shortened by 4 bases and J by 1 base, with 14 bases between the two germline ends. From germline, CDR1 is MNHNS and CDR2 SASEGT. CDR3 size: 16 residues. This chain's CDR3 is CASSGLGGRSYNEQFF. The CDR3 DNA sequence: TGTGCCAGCAGTGGGTTGGGGGGGCGATCCTACAATGAGCAGTTCTTC.

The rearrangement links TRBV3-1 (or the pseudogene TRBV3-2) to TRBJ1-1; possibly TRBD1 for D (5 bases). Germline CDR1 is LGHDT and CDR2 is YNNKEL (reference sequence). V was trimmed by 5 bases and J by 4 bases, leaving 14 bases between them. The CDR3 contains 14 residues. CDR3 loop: CASSSRVVSTEAFF. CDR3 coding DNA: TGTGCCAGCAGCTCCAGGGTAGTAAGCACTGAAGCTTTCTTT.

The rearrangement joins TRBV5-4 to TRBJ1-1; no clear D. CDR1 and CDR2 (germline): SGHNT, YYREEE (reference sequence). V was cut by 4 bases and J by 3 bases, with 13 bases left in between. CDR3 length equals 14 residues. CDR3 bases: TGTGCCAGCAGCCGCCACTACAGCTACACTGAAGCTTTCTTT. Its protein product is CASSRHYSYTEAFF.

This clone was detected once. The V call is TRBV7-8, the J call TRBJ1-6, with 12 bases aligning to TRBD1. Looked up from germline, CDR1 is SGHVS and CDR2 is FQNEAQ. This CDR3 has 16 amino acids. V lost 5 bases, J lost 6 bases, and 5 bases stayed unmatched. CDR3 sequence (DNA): TGTGCCAGCAGCGGGGACAGGGGGCGGTTTAATTCACCCCTCCACTTT. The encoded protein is CASSGDRGRFNSPLHF.

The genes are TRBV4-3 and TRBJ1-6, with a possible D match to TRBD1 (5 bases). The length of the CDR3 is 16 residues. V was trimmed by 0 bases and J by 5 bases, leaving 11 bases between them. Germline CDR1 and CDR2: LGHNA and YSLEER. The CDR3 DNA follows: TGCGCCAGCAGCCAAGATCTTGGGGGAAATAATTCACCCCTCCACTTT. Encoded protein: CASSQDLGGNNSPLHF.